This entry is about one TCR beta chain. CD8+ and CD4+ T cells from blood underwent TCR beta sequencing. Controls were healthy donors chosen to match patients in age and sex. In contrast to the negatively isolated CD8+ and CD4+ T cells, TEMRA cells were FACS-enriched. The authors reverse transcribed roughly 0.5 to 1 ug RNA with random hexamers. A multiplex approach, immunoSEQ multiplex PCR, amplified TCR beta CDR3 across 54 Vbeta and 13 Jbeta. One entry per CDR3 protein results from TCRdb running MiXCR on the immunoSEQ multiplex PCR reads. The sample has over 95,000 distinct CDR3 sequences; 85% to 95% are singletons. CDR1 and CDR2 from the germline V gene are SQVTM and ANQGSEA. This CDR3 contains 14 residues. V was cut by 4 bases and J by 4 bases, with 16 bases left in between. The data belong to a study of CD8 T cells in Susac syndrome.

J is TRBJ1-1 and V is TRBV29-1, with a weak D call TRBD1 (5 bases). The sample taken for sequencing was CD4+ T cells from PBMCs. The clonotype was recovered from a human donor in good health. Written as DNA, the CDR3 is TGCAGCGTTGTGGATGGGGGTTTGGTCACTGAAGCTTTCTTT. This gives the protein CSVVDGGLVTEAFF.